The 26 T cell receptor beta chains below were found in one sample sequenced in a study of glioma-infiltrating T cells after dendritic cell vaccination. Time point in this sample: after dendritic cell vaccination, including at tumor progression/relapse. Generated by immunoSEQ multiplex PCR, the TCRdb table keeps only in-frame clones and is missing some. The sample contains tens of thousands of clones, around 84% of which appear only once. The sequenced sample was blood, obtained after dendritic cell vaccination. The source is a human donor with glioblastoma.

V usage is TRBV11-2 and J usage is TRBJ1-6; a possible D gene is TRBD1 (5 bases). The CDR3 contains 17 residues. Germline-derived CDR1 and CDR2 are SGHAT and FQNNGV. V shed 5 bases and J shed 0 bases, with 14 bases lying between them. This CDR3 reads CASSGAPKSSYNSPLHF. As DNA, the CDR3 is TGTGCCAGCAGCGGGGCTCCCAAGAGCTCCTATAATTCACCCCTCCACTTT. The whole variable domain, remainder taken from reference TRBV11-2 and TRBJ1-6, is EAGVAQSPRYKIIEKRQSVAFWCNPISGHATLYWYQQILGQGPKLLIQFQNNGVVDDSQLPKDRFSAERLKGVDSTLKIQPAKLEDSAVYLCASSGAPKSSYNSPLHFGNGTRLTVT.

The V gene is TRBV9, the J gene TRBJ1-2, with a possible D match to TRBD1 (6 bases). Germline V gene sequence: CDR1 SGDLS, CDR2 YYNGEE. CDR3 length: 12 amino acids. Trimming removed 4 bases at V and 6 bases at J, with 10 bases between. CDR3 amino acids: CASSLQGNGYTF. The CDR3 nucleotides read TGTGCCAGCAGCCTACAGGGTAATGGCTACACCTTC.

The chain's CDR3 is CASSQVVGAGYGYTF. In DNA form, the CDR3 reads TGCGCCAGCAGCCAAGTTGTGGGGGCAGGCTATGGCTACACCTTC. V and J are TRBV4-3 and TRBJ1-2, with D possibly matching TRBD1 (6 bases). The CDR3 has 15 amino acids. Trimming left V 1 base short and J 4 bases short, with 13 bases between. Germline V gives CDR1 LGHNA, CDR2 YSLEER.

The table lists this clone with many counts. V gene TRBV28 combines with J gene TRBJ1-4, with TRBD1 as a possible D gene (5 bases). Trimming took off 3 bases at V and 6 bases at J, with 11 bases between the two ends. The CDR3 contains 14 residues. Germline values: CDR1 MDHEN, CDR2 SYDVKM. CDR3 loop: CASSFTGVDEKLFF. CDR3 nucleotide sequence: TGTGCCAGCAGTTTTACGGGGGTTGATGAAAAACTGTTTTTT.

The chain has TRBV7-6 and TRBJ1-3, with D possibly being TRBD1 (6 bases). V shed 5 bases and J shed 2 bases, with 13 bases lying between them. The CDR3 loop spans 15 amino acids. Germline V gene lookup returns CDR1 SGHVS and CDR2 FNYEAQ. This chain's CDR3 is CASSVRGGTGNTIYF. The CDR3 nucleotides read TGTGCCAGCAGCGTCAGGGGCGGAACTGGAAACACCATATATTTT.

The chain carries TRBV27 and TRBJ2-7, with 8 nucleotides matching TRBD1. CDR3 length: 13 amino acids. Germline CDR1 is MNHEY and CDR2 is SMNVEV (reference sequence). Trimming cost V 10 bases and J 5 bases; bases outside gene matches: 10. The CDR3, as DNA: TGTGCCACTACGCCAGGGGGCTACGACGAGCAGTACTTC. Translated: CATTPGGYDEQYF.

The chain has TRBV7-3 and TRBJ2-6, with 7 nucleotides matching TRBD2. V trimming: 2 bases; J trimming: 2 bases; junction bases outside the gene matches: 6. The CDR3 runs to 17 residues. The V gene's germline CDR1 is SGHTA and CDR2 FQGTGA. The CDR3 DNA sequence: TGTGCCAGCAGCTTAGGGAGGGGAGGTACTGGGGCCAACGTCCTGACTTTC. It encodes CASSLGRGGTGANVLTF.

The chain employs TRBV11-2 and TRBJ2-7, with TRBD1 matching 9 bases. The ends lost 3 bases at V and 2 bases at J; junction bases unmatched: 8. Germline loops: CDR1 SGHAT, CDR2 FQNNGV. The CDR3 is 16 residues long. The CDR3 sequence is CASSFPRGTGTYEQYF. The CDR3 nucleotides are TGTGCCAGCAGCTTCCCAAGAGGGACAGGGACCTACGAGCAGTACTTC.

In DNA, the CDR3 is TGTGCCAGCCAAACAGGGGGACTTCAGCCCCAGCATTTT. As protein: CASQTGGLQPQHF. This chain connects TRBV28 to TRBJ1-5, with 8 bases fitting TRBD1. V gave up 8 bases and J gave up 6 bases; unmatched junction bases: 6. The germline V gene encodes CDR1 MDHEN and CDR2 SYDVKM. The CDR3 runs 13 residues.

This chain links TRBV7-2 with TRBJ2-7; the match to TRBD2 covers 8 bases. The CDR3 covers 15 residues. V shed 1 base and J 3 bases; nucleotides not matched to a gene: 5. Germline CDR1 and CDR2: SGHTA and FQGNSA. CDR3 DNA sequence: TGTGCCAGCAGCTTAGTGAGCGGGGGAGACTACGAGCAGTACTTC. Translating gives CASSLVSGGDYEQYF.

This rearrangement joins TRBV27 to TRBJ1-6; D is unresolved. The CDR3 covers 13 residues. Germline assignment: CDR1 MNHEY and CDR2 SMNVEV (reference sequence). V gave up 3 bases and J gave up 10 bases, with 10 bases separating them. The CDR3 DNA reads as TGTGCCAGCAGTTTTCTTTCGGGATCACCCCTCCACTTT. This translates into CASSFLSGSPLHF.

The chain uses TRBV6-5 and TRBJ2-2; no reliable D call. The CDR3 extends over 13 amino acids. The germline gives CDR1 MNHEY, CDR2 SVGAGI. Trimming removed 6 bases at V and 2 bases at J, with 7 bases between. The CDR3 sequence: CASSPTNTGELFF. The CDR3 region has the DNA TGTGCCAGCAGCCCTACTAACACCGGGGAGCTGTTTTTT.

The chain recombines TRBV9 with TRBJ1-5; 7 positions agree with TRBD1. CDR1 is SGDLS and CDR2 is YYNGEE in the germline V gene. J was trimmed by 3 bases and V by 0 bases; bases with no gene match: 3. The CDR3 consists of 15 residues. The CDR3: CASSVGTGVNQPQHF. Here the CDR3 DNA reads TGTGCCAGCAGCGTAGGAACAGGGGTCAATCAGCCCCAGCATTTT.

The V and J genes are TRBV29-1 and TRBJ2-3; 12 bases match TRBD2. CDR1 and CDR2 from the germline V gene are SQVTM and ANQGSEA. This CDR3 contains 15 residues. After removal of 2 bases from V and 4 bases from J, the junction contained 4 bases not matched to a gene. In DNA form, the CDR3 reads TGCAGCGTTGAACTAGCGGGGGGGCCAGCAGATACGCAGTATTTT. Amino acid sequence: CSVELAGGPADTQYF.

The chain has TRBV5-1 and TRBJ2-7; 12 bases are a match to TRBD2. V shed 7 bases, J shed 3 bases, and the junction held 8 bases outside the gene matches. The CDR3 has 15 residues. Germline loops: CDR1 SGHRS, CDR2 YFSETQ. DNA for the CDR3: TGCGCCAGCGCGAGACTAGCGGGAGCCCTCTACGAGCAGTACTTC. Its protein product is CASARLAGALYEQYF.

CDR3 sequence (DNA): TGTGCCAGCAGCCATCCTACAGGGAAGGTTTGGGATAAGAACACTGAAGCTTTCTTT. Translated, it gives CASSHPTGKVWDKNTEAFF. The chain joins TRBV7-9 to TRBJ1-1; perhaps TRBD1 as D (6 bases). Germline V gene lookup returns CDR1 SEHNR and CDR2 FQNEAQ (reference sequence). This CDR3 region has 19 residues. The germline V and J ends were trimmed by 5 bases and 1 base, with 26 bases remaining between them.

The J gene is TRBJ1-1, the V gene TRBV6-1; TRBD1 is a possible D gene (5 bases). Germline V gene lookup returns CDR1 MNHNS and CDR2 SASEGT. V was clipped by 5 bases and J by 5 bases, with 18 bases between them. The CDR3 runs to 15 residues. The CDR3 protein is CASSHWEGSGTEAFF. The CDR3 nucleotides are TGTGCCAGCAGTCACTGGGAGGGGTCGGGAACTGAAGCTTTCTTT.

This clone was counted a few times. The chain combines TRBV14 with TRBJ2-5; D unresolved. The CDR3 extends over 13 amino acids. V lost 2 bases, J lost 0 bases, and 4 bases lay in between. Germline CDR1 and CDR2: SGHDN and FVKESK. The CDR3 protein is CASSQQDQETQYF. The CDR3 nucleotides read TGTGCCAGCAGCCAACAGGACCAAGAGACCCAGTACTTC.

The chain recombines TRBV4-3 with TRBJ2-7, with 8 bases fitting TRBD2. Germline assignment: CDR1 LGHNA and CDR2 YSLEER. The CDR3 is made up of 16 amino acids. With 0 bases clipped from V and 2 bases from J, the junction kept 6 bases outside the gene matches. CDR3 region: CASSQESGGLTYEQYF. In DNA form, the CDR3 reads TGCGCCAGCAGCCAAGAATCGGGGGGGCTTACCTACGAGCAGTACTTC.

V gene TRBV2 combines with J gene TRBJ1-2, with a tentative D call TRBD1 (6 bases). The V end lost 8 bases, the J end lost 5 bases, and 18 bases lay between the germline ends. The CDR3 runs 14 residues. The V gene's germline CDR1 is SNHLY and CDR2 FYNNEI. CDR3 DNA: TGTGCCAGCCACCTGGAGAGTCAGGGGTATGGCTACACCTTC. The encoded protein is CASHLESQGYGYTF.

V gene TRBV6-1 combines with J gene TRBJ2-2; 11 positions agree with TRBD2. The ends lost 2 bases at V and 6 bases at J; junction bases unmatched: 2. The CDR3 loop spans 15 amino acids. Germline V lookup: CDR1 MNHNS, CDR2 SASEGT. The CDR3 coding sequence is TGTGCCAGCAGTGAATTAGCGGGAGGGCCCGGGGAGCTGTTTTTT. Its translation is CASSELAGGPGELFF.

This chain connects TRBV30 to TRBJ2-1; 10 bases align to TRBD2. The CDR3 is 14 amino acids. Per the germline V gene, CDR1 is GTSNPN and CDR2 is SVGIG (reference sequence). Trimming cost V 3 bases and J 7 bases; bases outside gene matches: 6. The DNA of the CDR3 is TGTGCCTGGAGGGCTAGCGGGAGATTAAATGAGCAGTTCTTC. This translates into CAWRASGRLNEQFF.

The J gene is TRBJ2-1, the V gene TRBV19; 12 bases fit TRBD2. J gave up 10 bases and V 7 bases, and 2 bases lay outside the gene matches. Germline CDR1 reads LNHDA; CDR2 reads SQIVND (reference sequence). CDR3 length: 12 amino acids. The CDR3 sequence: CASIGLAGEQFF. As DNA, the CDR3 is TGTGCCAGTATCGGACTAGCGGGAGAGCAGTTCTTC.

The V gene is TRBV27, the J gene TRBJ2-5, with TRBD2 as a possible D gene (6 bases). Germline V CDR1 and CDR2: MNHEY, SMNVEV (reference sequence). There are 15 residues in the CDR3. V shed 0 bases and J shed 1 base, with 9 bases lying between them. CDR3 residues: CASSLSLGGQETQYF. The DNA of the CDR3 is TGTGCCAGCAGTTTATCGTTGGGGGGCCAAGAGACCCAGTACTTC.

The chain uses TRBV5-1 and TRBJ1-2; D is unresolved. The V end lost 0 bases, the J end lost 0 bases, and 3 bases lay between the germline ends. The germline V gene has CDR1 SGHRS and CDR2 YFSETQ. The CDR3 sequence is 13 residues long. DNA for the CDR3: TGCGCCAGCAGCTTGGACACTAACTATGGCTACACCTTC. It codes for CASSLDTNYGYTF.

This chain joins TRBV11-3 and TRBJ2-3, with D maybe TRBD1 (5 bases). Germline CDR1 and CDR2: SGHNT and YENEEA. Between the trimmed V and J ends, which lost 2 bases and 3 bases, there was a span of 9 bases. This CDR3 comprises 14 residues. The CDR3 loop is CASSLNRLTDTQYF. The CDR3 coding sequence is TGTGCCAGCAGCTTAAACAGGCTGACAGATACGCAGTATTTT. Full variable domain (rest looked up from reference TRBV11-3 and TRBJ2-3): EAGVVQSPRYKIIEKKQPVAFWCNPISGHNTLYWYLQNLGQGPELLIRYENEEAVDDSQLPKDRFSAERLKGVDSTLKIQPAELGDSAVYLCASSLNRLTDTQYFGPGTRLTVL.